Listed below are T cell receptor beta chains from one sample, sequenced in a study of shared clonotypes between healthy human individuals. Sequencing used immunoSEQ multiplex PCR; TCRdb keeps in-frame clones, though not all of them. Found here are some 120,000 clones, roughly two thirds of them singletons; the top ten hold 24%. Sequenced input: memory CD8+ T cells sorted from blood. The receptors were gathered from a woman aged 25-40 years in good health. The CDR3 runs from the conserved cysteine through the conserved F or W. Each record gives: V gene, clone size, D gene, J gene, CDR3 DNA, CDR3 protein. A D gene is named only where the DNA matches it firmly. The listing skips clone size in some rows; elsewhere it reads once, few, many or a size class.

V: TRBV29-1
size: many
D: -
J: TRBJ2-7
DNA: TGCAGCGTTGCGGAGGGGTCAACCTACGAGCAGTACTTC
CDR3: CSVAEGSTYEQYF

V: TRBV30
size: once
D: -
J: TRBJ2-1
DNA: TGTGCCTGGAGTGTACTCGAGGGAGTAGATGAGCAGTTCTTC
CDR3: CAWSVLEGVDEQFF

V: TRBV5-4
size: -
D: -
J: TRBJ1-1
DNA: TGTGCCAGCAGCCTGTGGGGGGCGCGAGATATCACTGAAGCTTTCTTT
CDR3: CASSLWGARDITEAFF

V: TRBV7-9
size: few
D: -
J: TRBJ2-7
DNA: TGTGCCAGCAGCTTAGGTTTCGGCGGATACGAGCAGTACTTC
CDR3: CASSLGFGGYEQYF

V: TRBV6-1
size: few
D: TRBD1
J: TRBJ1-3
DNA: TGTGCCAGCAGTCGCGGGACAGGCTCTGGAAACACCATATATTTT
CDR3: CASSRGTGSGNTIYF

V: TRBV5-1
size: -
D: -
J: TRBJ2-5
DNA: TGCGCCAGCAGCCTCGGGAGCCGGGAGTGGGAGACCCAGTACTTC
CDR3: CASSLGSREWETQYF

V: TRBV11-2
size: -
D: -
J: TRBJ2-5
DNA: TGTGCCAGCAGCTTATGGTCGTACCAAGAGACCCAGTACTTC
CDR3: CASSLWSYQETQYF

V: TRBV28
size: -
D: -
J: TRBJ1-5
DNA: TGTGCCAGCAGTCGGACAGATAATCAGCCCCAGCATTTT
CDR3: CASSRTDNQPQHF

V: TRBV5-4
size: -
D: -
J: TRBJ1-1
DNA: TGTGCCGGCGGCACCTTGCCGGATGAAGCTTTCTTT
CDR3: CAGGTLPDEAFF

V: TRBV19
size: -
D: -
J: TRBJ2-3
DNA: TGTGCCAGTAGTGACGACAGTTCCTGGACAGATACGCAGTATTTT
CDR3: CASSDDSSWTDTQYF

V: TRBV28
size: -
D: -
J: TRBJ1-2
DNA: TGTGCCAGCAGTCCCAAGGGACACCCTAAACGAACCTTC
CDR3: CASSPKGHPKRTF

V: TRBV14
size: -
D: -
J: TRBJ2-1
DNA: TGTGCCAGCAGCCAGGTGGGGGAGCCCTACAATGAGCAGTTCTTC
CDR3: CASSQVGEPYNEQFF

V: TRBV20-1
size: few
D: -
J: TRBJ2-7
DNA: TGCAGTGCTAGGACTAGGTTTGAGCAGTACTTC
CDR3: CSARTRFEQYF

V: TRBV29-1
size: -
D: TRBD1
J: TRBJ1-2
DNA: TGCAGCGTTGACCTAGAGACAGGGACTTATGGCTACACCTTC
CDR3: CSVDLETGTYGYTF

V: TRBV6-5
size: -
D: -
J: TRBJ2-1
DNA: TGTGCCAGCAGTTACCTCGGGCAGGGCTACAATGAGCAGTTCTTC
CDR3: CASSYLGQGYNEQFF

V: TRBV13
size: -
D: -
J: TRBJ2-4
DNA: TGTGCCAGCAGCTTATTGCCGGGGGCCAAAAACATTCAGTACTTC
CDR3: CASSLLPGAKNIQYF

V: TRBV5-4
size: -
D: TRBD1
J: TRBJ2-7
DNA: TGTGCCAGCAGCGGAACAGGGGAACTCGGGGAGCAGTACTTC
CDR3: CASSGTGELGEQYF

V: TRBV28
size: -
D: TRBD1
J: TRBJ2-2
DNA: TGTGCCAGCACCCGCGGGACAGGTGACACCGGGGAGCTGTTTTTT
CDR3: CASTRGTGDTGELFF

V: TRBV2
size: -
D: -
J: TRBJ2-7
DNA: TGTGCCAGCAGTGATTCGGGGTTTGAAGAGCAGTACTTC
CDR3: CASSDSGFEEQYF

V: TRBV5-4
size: -
D: -
J: TRBJ2-7
DNA: TGTGCCAGCAGCTTGTTTCTTTTGGAGGGCGACGAGCAGTACTTC
CDR3: CASSLFLLEGDEQYF

V: TRBV5-4
size: -
D: TRBD2
J: TRBJ2-7
DNA: TGTGCCAGCAGCTTACTTGCGGGAGTAGGGGTGGGCGAGCAGTACTTC
CDR3: CASSLLAGVGVGEQYF

V: TRBV7-3
size: -
D: -
J: TRBJ2-5
DNA: TGTGCCAGCAGCCGTCGACTGAGTGCGGAGCAGTACTTC
CDR3: CASSRRLSAEQYF

V: TRBV4-1
size: -
D: TRBD1
J: TRBJ1-1
DNA: TGCGCCAGCAGCCAAGATTGGTTGGGACAGGGGGTGGGGAACACTGAAGCTTTCTTT
CDR3: CASSQDWLGQGVGNTEAFF

V: TRBV19
size: -
D: TRBD1
J: TRBJ1-4
DNA: TGTGCCAGTAGTATTGGGACAGGGCCTGAAAAACTGTTTTTT
CDR3: CASSIGTGPEKLFF

V: TRBV29-1
size: -
D: -
J: TRBJ2-7
DNA: TGCAGCGTTGGGCCCGGGGTTCGCGGCGAGCAGTACTTC
CDR3: CSVGPGVRGEQYF

V: TRBV7-6
size: many
D: TRBD2
J: TRBJ2-2
DNA: TGTGCCAGCAGCTTAGGAGCGGGAGGGCCTGGGGCCGGGGAGCTGTTTTTT
CDR3: CASSLGAGGPGAGELFF

V: TRBV7-9
size: -
D: TRBD1
J: TRBJ1-4
DNA: TGTGCCAGCAGCTTGGACAGGGGGCGTCAAAAACTGTTTTTT
CDR3: CASSLDRGRQKLFF

V: TRBV6-1
size: -
D: -
J: TRBJ2-7
DNA: TGTGCCAGCACCACCTGGGCAGGGTACGAGCAGTACTTC
CDR3: CASTTWAGYEQYF

V: TRBV10-1
size: -
D: -
J: TRBJ2-7
DNA: TGCGCCAGCAGTGAGACGGTCCGTGGCCACGAGCAGTACTTC
CDR3: CASSETVRGHEQYF

V: TRBV30
size: -
D: -
J: TRBJ2-1
DNA: TGTGCCTGGAGTGTACTGGCAAACAATGAGCAGTTCTTC
CDR3: CAWSVLANNEQFF

V: TRBV6-1
size: once
D: -
J: TRBJ1-2
DNA: TGTGCCAGCAGTGAAGCTGTGACAGCTAACTATGGCTACACCTTC
CDR3: CASSEAVTANYGYTF

V: TRBV6-5
size: few
D: -
J: TRBJ2-1
DNA: TGTGCCAGCGGGAGGTACCTTTCCTACAATGAGCAGTTCTTC
CDR3: CASGRYLSYNEQFF

V: TRBV5-1
size: -
D: TRBD2
J: TRBJ2-7
DNA: TGCGCCAGCAGCTTCCGACTAGCGGATACCTACGAGCAGTACTTC
CDR3: CASSFRLADTYEQYF

V: TRBV15
size: many
D: TRBD2
J: TRBJ2-1
DNA: TGTGCCACCAGCAGAGAGTGGGGCGGGAGTAGGAATGAGCAGTTCTTC
CDR3: CATSREWGGSRNEQFF

V: TRBV4-1
size: -
D: -
J: TRBJ1-5
DNA: TGCGCCAGCAGCGCCTACAGTTATCAGCCCCAGCATTTT
CDR3: CASSAYSYQPQHF

V: TRBV5-6
size: -
D: -
J: TRBJ1-1
DNA: TGTGCCAGCAGCTTGGGTCGCCCGAACACTGAAGCTTTCTTT
CDR3: CASSLGRPNTEAFF

V: TRBV2
size: -
D: -
J: TRBJ1-2
DNA: TGTGCCAGCCAGGAATCCGGACGGATGGGCTACACCTTC
CDR3: CASQESGRMGYTF

V: TRBV6-5
size: -
D: -
J: TRBJ2-7
DNA: TGTGCCAGCAGCAGGGACTTTAGCTCCTACGAGCAGTACTTC
CDR3: CASSRDFSSYEQYF

V: TRBV7-7
size: -
D: -
J: TRBJ1-5
DNA: TGTGCCAGCACGCTCCCGGGGGGACGGGCCCAGCCCCAGCATTTT
CDR3: CASTLPGGRAQPQHF

V: TRBV2
size: -
D: -
J: TRBJ1-5
DNA: TGTGCCAGCAGTGAAGGGCAGGGGTTGCAGCCCCAGCATTTT
CDR3: CASSEGQGLQPQHF

V: TRBV9
size: few
D: -
J: TRBJ2-7
DNA: TGTGCCAGCAGCGCAGGGGAGGGAGGTCTTTACTACGAGCAGTACTTC
CDR3: CASSAGEGGLYYEQYF

V: TRBV29-1
size: -
D: -
J: TRBJ1-2
DNA: TGCAGCGTAGTCACTAACTATGGCTACACCTTC
CDR3: CSVVTNYGYTF

V: TRBV20-1
size: -
D: TRBD1
J: TRBJ2-5
DNA: TGCAGTGCGGACAGGGGAGAGACCCAGTACTTC
CDR3: CSADRGETQYF

V: TRBV5-6
size: -
D: TRBD2
J: TRBJ2-7
DNA: TGTGCCAGCAGCAGATCCGGGACTAGCTACGAGCAGTACTTC
CDR3: CASSRSGTSYEQYF

V: TRBV28
size: -
D: -
J: TRBJ1-5
DNA: TGTGCCAGCAGTTTGTCTTTTCTGAGCTCTCGGAGCAATCAGCCCCAGCATTTT
CDR3: CASSLSFLSSRSNQPQHF

V: TRBV10-2
size: -
D: TRBD2
J: TRBJ2-3
DNA: TGCGCCAGCAGTGTTTCGGGGGGGAGCGGGGCAGATACGCAGTATTTT
CDR3: CASSVSGGSGADTQYF